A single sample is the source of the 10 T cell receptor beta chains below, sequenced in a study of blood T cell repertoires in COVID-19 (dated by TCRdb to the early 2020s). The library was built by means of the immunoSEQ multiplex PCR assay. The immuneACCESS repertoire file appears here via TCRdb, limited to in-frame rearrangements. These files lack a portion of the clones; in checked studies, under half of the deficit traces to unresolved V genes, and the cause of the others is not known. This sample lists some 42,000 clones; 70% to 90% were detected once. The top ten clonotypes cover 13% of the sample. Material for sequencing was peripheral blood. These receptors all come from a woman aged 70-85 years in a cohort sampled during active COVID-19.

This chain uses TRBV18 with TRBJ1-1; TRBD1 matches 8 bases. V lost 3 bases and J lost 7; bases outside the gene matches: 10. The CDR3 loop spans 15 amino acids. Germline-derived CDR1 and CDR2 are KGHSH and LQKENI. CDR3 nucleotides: TGTGCCAGCTCACCCTCGACAGGGGTGGTAAGTGAAGCTTTCTTT. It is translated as CASSPSTGVVSEAFF.

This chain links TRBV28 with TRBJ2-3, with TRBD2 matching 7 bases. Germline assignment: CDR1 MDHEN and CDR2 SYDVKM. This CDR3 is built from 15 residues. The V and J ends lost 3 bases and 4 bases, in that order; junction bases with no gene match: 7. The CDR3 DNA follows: TGTGCCAGCAGTTTCGAGACTAGCAGTTCAGATACGCAGTATTTT. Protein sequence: CASSFETSSSDTQYF.

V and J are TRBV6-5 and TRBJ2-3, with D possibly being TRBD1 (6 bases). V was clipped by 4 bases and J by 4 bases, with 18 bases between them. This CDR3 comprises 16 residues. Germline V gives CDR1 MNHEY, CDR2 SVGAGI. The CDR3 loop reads CASSFPGQKSPDTQYF. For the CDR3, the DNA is TGTGCCAGCAGTTTCCCGGGACAAAAATCCCCAGATACGCAGTATTTT.

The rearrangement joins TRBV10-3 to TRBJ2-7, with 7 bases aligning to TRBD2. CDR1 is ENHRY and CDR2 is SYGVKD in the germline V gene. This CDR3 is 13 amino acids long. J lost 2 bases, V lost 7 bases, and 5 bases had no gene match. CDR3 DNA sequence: TGTGCCATCAATGGCGGGAGCCCCTACGAGCAGTACTTC. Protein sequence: CAINGGSPYEQYF.

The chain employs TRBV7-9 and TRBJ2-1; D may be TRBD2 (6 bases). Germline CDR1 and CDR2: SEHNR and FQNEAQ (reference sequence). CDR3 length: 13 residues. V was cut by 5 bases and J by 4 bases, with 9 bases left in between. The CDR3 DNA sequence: TGTGCCAGCAGCGGGGACTTTTACAATGAGCAGTTCTTC. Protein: CASSGDFYNEQFF. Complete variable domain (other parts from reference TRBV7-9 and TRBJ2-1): DTGVSQNPRHKITKRGQNVTFRCDPISEHNRLYWYRQTLGQGPEFLTYFQNEAQLEKSRLLSDRFSAERPKGSFSTLEIQRTEQGDSAMYLCASSGDFYNEQFFGPGTRLTVL.

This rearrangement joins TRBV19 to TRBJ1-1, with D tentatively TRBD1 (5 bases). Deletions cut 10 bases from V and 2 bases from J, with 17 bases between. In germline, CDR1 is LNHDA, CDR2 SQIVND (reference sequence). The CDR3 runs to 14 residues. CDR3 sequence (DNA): TGTGCCACCAAGCTTTTCCAGGGAAACACTGAAGCTTTCTTT. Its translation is CATKLFQGNTEAFF. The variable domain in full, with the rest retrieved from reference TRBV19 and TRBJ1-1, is DGGITQSPKYLFRKEGQNVTLSCEQNLNHDAMYWYRQDPGQGLRLIYYSQIVNDFQKGDIAEGYSVSREKKESFPLTVTSAQKNPTAFYLCATKLFQGNTEAFFGQGTRLTVV.

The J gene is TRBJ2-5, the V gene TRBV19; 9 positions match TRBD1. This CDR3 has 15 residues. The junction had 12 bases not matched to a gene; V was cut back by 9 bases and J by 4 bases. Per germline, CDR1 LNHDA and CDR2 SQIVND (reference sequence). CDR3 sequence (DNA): TGTGCCAGCAGAGCCGGGACAGGGAGTCGAGAGACCCAGTACTTC. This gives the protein CASRAGTGSRETQYF.

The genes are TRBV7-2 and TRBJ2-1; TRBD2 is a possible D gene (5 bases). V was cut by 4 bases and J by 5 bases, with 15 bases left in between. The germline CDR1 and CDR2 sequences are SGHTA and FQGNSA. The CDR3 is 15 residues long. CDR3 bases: TGTGCCAGCAGCTCTAGCTGGCCTATTAACAATGAGCAGTTCTTC. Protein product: CASSSSWPINNEQFF.

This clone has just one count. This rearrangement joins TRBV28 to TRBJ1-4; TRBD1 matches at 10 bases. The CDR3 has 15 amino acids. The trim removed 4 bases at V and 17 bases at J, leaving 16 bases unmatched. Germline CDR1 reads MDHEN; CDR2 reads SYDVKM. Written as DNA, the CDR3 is TGTGCCAGCAGTTCCCAACCGACAGGGGGCAACCCCCTTTTTTTT. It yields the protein CASSSQPTGGNPLFF.

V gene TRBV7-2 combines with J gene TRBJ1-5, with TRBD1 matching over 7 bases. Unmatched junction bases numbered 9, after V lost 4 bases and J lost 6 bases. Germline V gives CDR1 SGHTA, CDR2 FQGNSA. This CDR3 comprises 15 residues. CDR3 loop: CASSSSRGRSQPQHF. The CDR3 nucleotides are TGTGCCAGCAGCTCCTCGAGGGGGCGTAGTCAGCCCCAGCATTTT.